Following are 13 T cell receptor beta chains from one sample sequenced in a study of breast tumors, draining lymph nodes, adjacent tissues. TCRdb re-called the multiplex PCR reads with MiXCR, one entry per CDR3 protein. Here the sample spans 150,000 to 200,000 distinct CDR3 sequences, approximately 30% being singletons. Axillary draining lymph nodes of breast cancer patients supplied the node samples. Source material: axillary lymph node tissue. The receptors stem from a female donor with breast cancer. Some clones in this sample may be carry-over from other donors' samples.

This clonotype was seen a handful of times. V is TRBV6-4 and J is TRBJ1-4, with D possibly matching TRBD1 (5 bases). Germline CDR1 MRHNA, CDR2 SNTAGT. Between the trimmed V and J ends, which lost 6 bases and 0 bases, there was a span of 17 bases. The length of the CDR3 is 17 residues. CDR3 protein: CASRPPLDSATNEKLFF. The DNA of the CDR3 is TGTGCCAGCAGGCCGCCCTTAGACAGTGCAACTAATGAAAAACTGTTTTTT.

This clonotype was observed at least ten times. Here the CDR3 DNA reads TGTGCCAGCAGCCAACAGCGGTATGGCTACACCTTC. Protein product: CASSQQRYGYTF. The chain joins TRBV3-1 to TRBJ1-2; no clear D. Looked up from germline, CDR1 is LGHDT and CDR2 is YNNKEL (reference sequence). The V and J ends lost 2 bases and 5 bases respectively, with 6 bases between them. This CDR3 is built from 12 residues. Together with reference TRBV3-1 and TRBJ1-2, the CDR3 gives the full variable domain: DTAVSQTPKYLVTQMGNDKSIKCEQNLGHDTMYWYKQDSKKFLKIMFSYNNKELIINETVPNRFSPKSPDKAHLNLHINSLELGDSAVYFCASSQQRYGYTFGSGTRLTVV.

The table lists this clonotype with many counts. The rearrangement joins TRBV5-8 to TRBJ2-1; TRBD1 is a possible D gene (6 bases). The germline V gene has CDR1 SGHTS and CDR2 YDEGEE. This CDR3 region has 15 residues. Trimming stripped 2 bases from V and 6 bases from J, with 15 bases between. Written as DNA, the CDR3 is TGTGCCAGCAGCTTTCTTATCCAGGGGCCCAATGAGCAGTTCTTC. Translated, it gives CASSFLIQGPNEQFF.

The chain is built from TRBV6-5 and TRBJ1-5, with 10 bases matching TRBD1. In germline, CDR1 is MNHEY, CDR2 SVGAGI. Trimming removed 6 bases from V and 7 bases from J; junction bases left unmatched: 12. The CDR3 consists of 16 residues. CDR3 residues: CASSPGTGAYEQPQHF. For the CDR3, the DNA is TGTGCCAGCAGCCCCGGGACAGGGGCCTACGAGCAGCCCCAGCATTTT.

The chain links TRBV7-3 to TRBJ2-2, with TRBD1 identical over 9 bases. The better agreement between TRBJ2-3 and the DNA end casts doubt on the J call. The V gene's germline CDR1 is SGHTA and CDR2 FQGTGA. CDR3 size: 14 residues. CDR3 protein: CASSLGWDRATQYF. For the CDR3, the DNA is TGTGCCAGCAGCTTAGGGTGGGACAGGGCGACGCAGTATTTT.

The genes are TRBV7-2 and TRBJ2-2; 9 nucleotides agree with TRBD1. V shed 5 bases, J shed 2 bases, and the junction held 9 bases outside the gene matches. The germline CDR1 and CDR2 sequences are SGHTA and FQGNSA. The CDR3 has 17 amino acids. As DNA, the CDR3 is TGTGCCAGCAGCGTCGGGACAGGGACTGGAAACACCGGGGAGCTGTTTTTT. Its protein is CASSVGTGTGNTGELFF. The full variable domain, with the rest looked up from reference TRBV7-2 and TRBJ2-2, is GAGVSQSPSNKVTEKGKDVELRCDPISGHTALYWYRQSLGQGLEFLIYFQGNSAPDKSGLPSDRFSAERTGGSVSTLTIQRTQQEDSAVYLCASSVGTGTGNTGELFFGEGSRLTVL.

This clonotype was observed many times. The V call is TRBV4-2, the J call TRBJ2-5; the match to TRBD1 covers 8 bases. The CDR3 totals 15 residues. Germline-derived CDR1 and CDR2 are LGHNA and YNFKEQ. V was clipped by 2 bases and J by 1 base; unmatched bases: 3. The CDR3 nucleotides read TGTGCCAGCAGCCAACAGACAGGGGTCCAAGAGACCCAGTACTTC. This encodes CASSQQTGVQETQYF.

The chain employs TRBV20-1 and TRBJ2-5; D remains ambiguous. Trimming pared 6 bases from V and 2 bases from J, leaving 19 bases between. The CDR3 loop spans 15 amino acids. Germline V gives CDR1 DFQATT, CDR2 SNEGSKA (reference sequence). CDR3 in DNA: TGCAGTGCCAGCAGCCCGCGTTGGGGACAAGAGACCCAGTACTTC. Protein sequence: CSASSPRWGQETQYF.

Many counts were recorded for this clonotype. The chain uses TRBV6-5 and TRBJ1-2, with D possibly matching TRBD1 (5 bases). The CDR3 extends over 14 amino acids. Germline loops: CDR1 MNHEY, CDR2 SVGAGI. V shed 2 bases and J shed 4 bases, with 11 bases lying between them. DNA for the CDR3: TGTGCCAGCAGTTACCGCCCAAGGGGCTATGGCTACACCTTC. Protein product: CASSYRPRGYGYTF.

This clonotype was seen at least ten times. One junction end does not reproduce the germline sequence, and a read error may be involved. This chain connects TRBV7-2 to TRBJ2-5; D unclear. The CDR3 spans 15 residues. CDR1 and CDR2 from the germline V gene are SGHTA and FQGNSA. CDR3 protein: CASSPKVGLGETQHF. DNA of the CDR3: TGTGCCAGCAGCCCGAAGGTTGGGTTAGGAGAGACCCAGCACTTC.

The CDR3 sequence is CASAPGGSAETQYF. The CDR3 bases are TGTGCCAGCGCCCCTGGGGGGAGCGCAGAGACCCAGTACTTC. The rearrangement uses TRBV7-6 and TRBJ2-5; D is possibly TRBD2 (6 bases). Trimming took 8 bases from V and 4 from J, leaving 17 bases between them. CDR1 SGHVS and CDR2 FNYEAQ come from the germline V gene. There are 14 residues in the CDR3.

With regard to this clonotype: A much larger clone differs from this one at a single base, so this may be a read error. This chain links TRBV6-6 with TRBJ2-7; 7 nucleotides line up with TRBD1. Germline V CDR1 and CDR2: MNHNY, SVGAGI (reference sequence). V lost 2 bases to trimming and J lost 6 bases; unmatched junction nucleotides: 10. This CDR3 has 15 residues. The CDR3, as DNA: TGTGCCAGCAGTTACCAACCTTGGACAGGCTGCGAGCAGTACTTC. Translation: CASSYQPWTGCEQYF.

On this clonotype: Just one base apart from a much larger clone, this may be a read error. The chain is built from TRBV11-2 and TRBJ1-2; TRBD1 is a possible D gene (6 bases). The V and J ends lost 1 base and 7 bases respectively, with 16 bases between them. Germline V gene sequence: CDR1 SGHAT, CDR2 FQNNGV. CDR3 length: 15 residues. The CDR3 sequence is CASSLAWGANAGYTF. The CDR3 DNA sequence: TGTGCCAGCAGCTTAGCCTGGGGGGCGAATGCTGGCTACACCTTC.